Each of the 6 T cell receptor beta chains below was sequenced from the same sample in a study of cytomegalovirus exposure and HLA in healthy donors. Primers included in the PCR were 60 Vbeta and 13 Jbeta primers. Produced via immunoSEQ multiplex PCR; TCRdb's table is partial and in-frame only. Here the sample spans 250,000 or so clones, more than 70% being singletons. Sequencing was performed on PBMCs. The receptors derive from a human donor in good health.

The V and J genes are TRBV19 and TRBJ2-7; weak D call: TRBD1 (6 bases). Trimming cost V 3 bases and J 3 bases, with 15 bases left between them. CDR1 is LNHDA, CDR2 SQIVND, per germline (reference sequence). The CDR3 extends over 15 amino acids. The CDR3 region has the DNA TGTGCCAGTAGTATGATACAGGGAGTAGGCTACGAGCAGTACTTC. The encoded protein is CASSMIQGVGYEQYF.

The V and J genes are TRBV10-3 and TRBJ1-5; 9 nucleotides align to TRBD1. CDR1 ENHRY and CDR2 SYGVKD come from the germline V gene. V lost 10 bases and J lost 6; bases outside the gene matches: 10. The CDR3 spans 14 residues. The CDR3 nucleotides are TGTGCCACCTGGACAGGGGTCGGTAGTCAGCCCCAGCATTTT. Its translation is CATWTGVGSQPQHF.

The genes are TRBV5-1 and TRBJ2-3; 9 nucleotides match TRBD1. The CDR3 covers 15 residues. CDR1 is SGHRS and CDR2 is YFSETQ in the germline V gene. V shed 3 bases, J shed 4 bases, and the junction held 6 bases outside the gene matches. CDR3 bases: TGCGCCAGCAGCTCCGGACAGGGGAGGGCAGATACGCAGTATTTT. This gives the protein CASSSGQGRADTQYF.

The V and J genes are TRBV21-1 and TRBJ2-2; TRBD1, as called in the table, went unchecked against the DNA. TRBV21-1 is given as a pseudogene. The CDR3 extends over 16 amino acids. The CDR3: CASSRDRGLNTGELFF. The CDR3 DNA reads TGTGCCAGCAGCAGGGACAGGGGGCTGAACACCGGGGAGCTGTTTTTT.

The chain combines TRBV2 with TRBJ2-5; D might be TRBD1 (6 bases). Trimming shortened V by 4 bases and J by 4 bases, and 16 bases separated the two germline ends. CDR3 length: 15 amino acids. The germline V gene has CDR1 SNHLY and CDR2 FYNNEI. This chain's CDR3 is CASSGRGHPGETQYF. The CDR3 DNA reads TGTGCCAGCAGTGGACGGGGACACCCGGGAGAGACCCAGTACTTC. The variable domain in full, with the rest retrieved from reference TRBV2 and TRBJ2-5, is EPEVTQTPSHQVTQMGQEVILRCVPISNHLYFYWYRQILGQKVEFLVSFYNNEISEKSEIFDDQFSVERPDGSNFTLKIRSTKLEDSAMYFCASSGRGHPGETQYFGPGTRLLVL.

V gene TRBV7-2 combines with J gene TRBJ2-7; D perhaps matches TRBD2 (5 bases). The CDR3 loop spans 16 amino acids. With 1 base removed from V and 0 bases from J, the gap between germline ends came to 13 bases. Germline V gene data show CDR1 as SGHTA and CDR2 as FQGNSA. CDR3 nucleotides: TGTGCCAGCAGCTTAGGCGCTAGCAGTGCCTCCTACGAGCAGTACTTC. Protein: CASSLGASSASYEQYF. Filled out from reference TRBV7-2 and TRBJ2-7, the complete variable domain reads GAGVSQSPSNKVTEKGKDVELRCDPISGHTALYWYRQSLGQGLEFLIYFQGNSAPDKSGLPSDRFSAERTGGSVSTLTIQRTQQEDSAVYLCASSLGASSASYEQYFGPGTRLTVT.